Listed here is a single T cell receptor beta chain. Its antigen is as yet unknown. The repertoire was sequenced with immunoSEQ multiplex PCR; TCRdb's copy has only in-frame clones and lacks some. This table has approximately 160,000 clones, roughly 89% appearing once. The sample is drawn from a study of cytomegalovirus exposure and HLA in healthy donors. Study conclusions and caveats: In vitro data verified three CMV-associated chains as specific for CMV antigens. Later, an analysis found that TCR clusters from the first cohort tended to co-occur in the 120 or so validation repertoires.

Sequencing was done on a sample of PBMCs. The TCR originated in a young woman in good health and CMV-seropositive.

The DNA of the CDR3 is TGTGCCAGCAGCCAGATAGTTGCGGGAGGGCCCTACAATGAGCAGTTCTTC. Translating gives CASSQIVAGGPYNEQFF. This sequence joins TRBV7-2 and TRBJ2-1, with 9 bases lining up with TRBD2. The CDR3 extends over 17 amino acids. Germline lookup yields CDR1 SGHTA and CDR2 FQGNSA. Trimming at V came to 5 bases and at J to 2 bases, leaving 10 bases not matched to a gene.